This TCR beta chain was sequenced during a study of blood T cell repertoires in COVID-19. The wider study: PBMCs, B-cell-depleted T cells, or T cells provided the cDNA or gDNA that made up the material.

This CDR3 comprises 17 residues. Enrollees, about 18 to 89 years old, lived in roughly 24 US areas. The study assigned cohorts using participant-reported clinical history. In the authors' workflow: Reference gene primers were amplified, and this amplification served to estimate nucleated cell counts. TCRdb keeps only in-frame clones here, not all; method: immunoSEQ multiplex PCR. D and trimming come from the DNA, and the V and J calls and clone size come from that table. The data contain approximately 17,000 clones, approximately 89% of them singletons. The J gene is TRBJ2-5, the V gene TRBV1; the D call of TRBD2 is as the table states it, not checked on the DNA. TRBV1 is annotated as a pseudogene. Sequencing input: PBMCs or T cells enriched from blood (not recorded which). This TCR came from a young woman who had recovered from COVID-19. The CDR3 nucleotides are TGCACCAGCAGCCAAGATCTTCGGCGGGGGGCACCCGTCGAGGGGTACTTC. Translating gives CTSSQDLRRGAPVEGYF.